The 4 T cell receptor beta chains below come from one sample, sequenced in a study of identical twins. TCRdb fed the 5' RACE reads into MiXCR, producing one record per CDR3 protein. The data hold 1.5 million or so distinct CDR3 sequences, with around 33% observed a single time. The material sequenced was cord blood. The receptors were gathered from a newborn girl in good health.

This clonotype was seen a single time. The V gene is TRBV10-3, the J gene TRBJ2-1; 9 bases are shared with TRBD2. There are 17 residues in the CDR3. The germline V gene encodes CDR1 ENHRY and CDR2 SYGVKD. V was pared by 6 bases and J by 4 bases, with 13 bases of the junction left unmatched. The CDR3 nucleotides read TGTGCCATCAGACCCGGGACTAGCCGCGGCGGTTACAATGAGCAGTTCTTC. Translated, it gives CAIRPGTSRGGYNEQFF.

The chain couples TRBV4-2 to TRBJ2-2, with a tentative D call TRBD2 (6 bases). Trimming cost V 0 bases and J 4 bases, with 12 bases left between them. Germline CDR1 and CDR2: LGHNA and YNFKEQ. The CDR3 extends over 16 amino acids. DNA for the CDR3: TGTGCCAGCAGCCAAGAAACGGAGCGGGCCACCGGGGAGCTGTTTTTT. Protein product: CASSQETERATGELFF.

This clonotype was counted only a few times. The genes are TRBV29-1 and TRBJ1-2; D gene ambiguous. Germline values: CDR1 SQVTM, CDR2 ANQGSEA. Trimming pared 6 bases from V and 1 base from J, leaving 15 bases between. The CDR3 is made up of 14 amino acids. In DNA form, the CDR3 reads TGCAGCGTCCATAAAGGAGGGTATAACTATGGCTACACCTTC. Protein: CSVHKGGYNYGYTF. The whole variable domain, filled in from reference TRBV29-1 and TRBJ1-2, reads SAVISQKPSRDICQRGTSLTIQCQVDSQVTMMFWYRQQPGQSLTLIATANQGSEATYESGFVIDKFPISRPNLTFSTLTVSNMSPEDSSIYLCSVHKGGYNYGYTFGSGTRLTVV.

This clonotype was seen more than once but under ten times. The CDR3: CASSLAWGSSNQPQHF. The CDR3 nucleotides are TGTGCCAGCAGTTTAGCGTGGGGGAGCAGCAATCAGCCCCAGCATTTT. The chain couples TRBV12-3 or TRBV12-4 to TRBJ1-5; TRBD1 is a possible D gene (5 bases). This CDR3 has 16 residues. V lost 0 bases to trimming and J lost 1 base, with 10 bases between them.